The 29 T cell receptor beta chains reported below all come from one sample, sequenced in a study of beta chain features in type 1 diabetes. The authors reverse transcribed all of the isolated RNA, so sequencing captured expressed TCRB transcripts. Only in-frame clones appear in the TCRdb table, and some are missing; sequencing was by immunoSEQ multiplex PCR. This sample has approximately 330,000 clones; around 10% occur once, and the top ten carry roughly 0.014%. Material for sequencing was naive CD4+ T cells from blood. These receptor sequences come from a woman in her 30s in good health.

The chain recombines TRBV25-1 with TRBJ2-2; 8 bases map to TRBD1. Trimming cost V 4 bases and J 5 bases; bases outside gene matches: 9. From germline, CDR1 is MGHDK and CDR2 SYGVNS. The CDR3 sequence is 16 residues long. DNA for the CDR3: TGTGCCAGCAGTGTATCAGGACAGGGAAAAACCGGGGAGCTGTTTTTT. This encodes CASSVSGQGKTGELFF.

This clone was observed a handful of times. The CDR3: CASTTQGEIPETQYF. The CDR3 coding sequence is TGTGCCAGCACGACACAGGGGGAAATCCCAGAGACCCAGTACTTC. This chain joins TRBV28 and TRBJ2-5, with TRBD1 identical over 8 bases. From germline, CDR1 is MDHEN and CDR2 SYDVKM. This CDR3 is 15 amino acids long. The trim removed 7 bases at V and 4 bases at J, leaving 11 bases unmatched.

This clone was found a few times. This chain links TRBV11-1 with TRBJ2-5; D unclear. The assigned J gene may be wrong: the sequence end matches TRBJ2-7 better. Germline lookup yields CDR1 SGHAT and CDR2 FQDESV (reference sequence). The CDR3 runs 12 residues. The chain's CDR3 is CASSLESYEQYF. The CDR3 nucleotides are TGTGCCAGCAGCTTAGAGTCGTACGAGCAGTACTTC.

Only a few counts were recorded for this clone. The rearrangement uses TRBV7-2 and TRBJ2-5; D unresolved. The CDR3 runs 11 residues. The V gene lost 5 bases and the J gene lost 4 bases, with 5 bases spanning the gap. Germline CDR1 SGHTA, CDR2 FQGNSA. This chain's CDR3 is CASSPLETQYF. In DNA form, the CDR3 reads TGTGCCAGCAGCCCACTAGAGACCCAGTACTTC.

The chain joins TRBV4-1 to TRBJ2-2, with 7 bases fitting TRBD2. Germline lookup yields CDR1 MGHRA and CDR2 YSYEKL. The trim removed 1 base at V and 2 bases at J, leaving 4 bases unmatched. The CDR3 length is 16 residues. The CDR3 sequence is CASSQAGLENTGELFF. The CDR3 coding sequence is TGCGCCAGCAGCCAAGCCGGACTAGAAAACACCGGGGAGCTGTTTTTT.

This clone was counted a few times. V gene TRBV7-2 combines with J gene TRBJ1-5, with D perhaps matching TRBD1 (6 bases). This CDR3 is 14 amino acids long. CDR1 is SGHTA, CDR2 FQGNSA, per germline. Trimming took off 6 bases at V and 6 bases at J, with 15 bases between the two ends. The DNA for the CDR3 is TGTGCCAGCAGTCTCAACAGGGAGGGTCAGCCCCAGCATTTT. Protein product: CASSLNREGQPQHF.

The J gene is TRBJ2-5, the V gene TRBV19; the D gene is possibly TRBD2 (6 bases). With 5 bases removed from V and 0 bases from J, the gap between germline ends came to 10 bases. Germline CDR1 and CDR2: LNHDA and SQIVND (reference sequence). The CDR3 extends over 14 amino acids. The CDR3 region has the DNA TGTGCCAGTAGTTTGAGCGGGCACCAAGAGACCCAGTACTTC. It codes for CASSLSGHQETQYF.

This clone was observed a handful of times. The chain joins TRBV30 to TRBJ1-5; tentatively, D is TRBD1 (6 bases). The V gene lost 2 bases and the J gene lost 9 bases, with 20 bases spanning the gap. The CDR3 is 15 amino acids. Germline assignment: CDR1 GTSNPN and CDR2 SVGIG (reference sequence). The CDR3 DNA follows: TGTGCCTGGAGTCCACTCGACAGGCCACTGAGGCCCCAGCATTTT. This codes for CAWSPLDRPLRPQHF.

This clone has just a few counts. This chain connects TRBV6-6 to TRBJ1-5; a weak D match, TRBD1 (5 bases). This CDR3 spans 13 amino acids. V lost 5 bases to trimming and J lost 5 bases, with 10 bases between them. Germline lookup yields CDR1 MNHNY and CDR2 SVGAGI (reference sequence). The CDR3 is CASSGGIYQPQHF. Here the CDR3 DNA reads TGTGCCAGCAGTGGGGGGATTTATCAGCCCCAGCATTTT.

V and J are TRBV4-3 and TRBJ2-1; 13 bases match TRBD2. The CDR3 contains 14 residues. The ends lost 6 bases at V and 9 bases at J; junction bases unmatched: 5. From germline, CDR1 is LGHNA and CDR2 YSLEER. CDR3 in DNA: TGCGCCAGCAGTGGACTAGCGGGAGCGGTTGAGCAGTTCTTC. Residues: CASSGLAGAVEQFF.

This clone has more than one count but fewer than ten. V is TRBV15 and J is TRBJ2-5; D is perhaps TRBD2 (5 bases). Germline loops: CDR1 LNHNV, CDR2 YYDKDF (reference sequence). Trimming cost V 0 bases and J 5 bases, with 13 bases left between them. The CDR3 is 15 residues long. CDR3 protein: CATSRDRGSGETQYF. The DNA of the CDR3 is TGTGCCACCAGCAGAGATCGAGGGTCAGGCGAGACCCAGTACTTC.

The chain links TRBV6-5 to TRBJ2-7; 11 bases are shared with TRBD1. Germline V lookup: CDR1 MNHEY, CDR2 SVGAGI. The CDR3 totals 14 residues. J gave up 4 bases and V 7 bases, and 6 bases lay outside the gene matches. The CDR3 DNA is TGTGCCAGCACCTTAGGACAGGGGGCATACGAGCAGTACTTC. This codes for CASTLGQGAYEQYF.

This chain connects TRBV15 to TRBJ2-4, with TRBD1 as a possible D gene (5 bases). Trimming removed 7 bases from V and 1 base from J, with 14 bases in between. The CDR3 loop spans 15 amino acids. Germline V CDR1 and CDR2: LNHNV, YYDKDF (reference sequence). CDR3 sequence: CATNELGLAKNIQYF. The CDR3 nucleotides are TGTGCCACCAATGAGCTGGGGCTGGCCAAAAACATTCAGTACTTC.

CDR3 residues: CASSEFPGLAGVLGEQYF. The CDR3, as DNA: TGTGCCAGCAGTGAATTCCCGGGACTAGCGGGAGTGCTTGGCGAGCAGTACTTC. This chain links TRBV25-1 with TRBJ2-7, with 14 bases aligning to TRBD2. The CDR3 consists of 18 residues. Germline CDR1 and CDR2: MGHDK and SYGVNS. V lost 1 base, J lost 6 bases, and 11 bases stayed unmatched.

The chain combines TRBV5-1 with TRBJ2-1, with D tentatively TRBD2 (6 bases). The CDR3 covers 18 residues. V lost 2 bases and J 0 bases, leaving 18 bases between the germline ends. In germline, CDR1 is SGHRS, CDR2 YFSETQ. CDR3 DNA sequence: TGCGCCAGCAGCTTATACATTGGCGGGGCTAGCTCCTACAATGAGCAGTTCTTC. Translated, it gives CASSLYIGGASSYNEQFF.

CDR3 sequence (DNA): TGTGCCAGCAGCCACAAACAAGGCACAGATACGCAGTATTTT. Protein sequence: CASSHKQGTDTQYF. V is TRBV27 and J is TRBJ2-3; D is unclear. Per germline, CDR1 MNHEY and CDR2 SMNVEV (reference sequence). The CDR3 spans 14 residues. V dropped 6 bases and J dropped 1 base, with 11 bases sitting between them.

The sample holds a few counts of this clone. DNA for the CDR3: TGTGCCAGCAGCAACACCTGGACTTCTCGGCGAGGCTACAATGAGCAGTTCTTC. This translates into CASSNTWTSRRGYNEQFF. The chain has TRBV21-1 and TRBJ2-1; the table's D call, TRBD2, has no DNA check behind it. TRBV21-1 is given as a pseudogene. The length of the CDR3 is 18 residues.

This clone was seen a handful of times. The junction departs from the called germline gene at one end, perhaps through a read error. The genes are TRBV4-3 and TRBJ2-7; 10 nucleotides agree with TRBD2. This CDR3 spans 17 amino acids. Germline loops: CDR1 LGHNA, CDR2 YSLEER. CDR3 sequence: CASSQEFIAGGSHEQYF. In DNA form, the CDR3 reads TGCGCCAGCAGCCAAGAATTTATAGCGGGAGGCTCCCACGAGCAGTACTTC.

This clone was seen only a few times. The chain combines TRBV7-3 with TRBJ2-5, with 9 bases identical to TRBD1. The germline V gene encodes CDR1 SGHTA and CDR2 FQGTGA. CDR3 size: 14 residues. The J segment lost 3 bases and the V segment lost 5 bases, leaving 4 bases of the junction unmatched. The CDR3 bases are TGTGCCAGCAGCAGGGGGACAGGGAAAGAGACCCAGTACTTC. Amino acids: CASSRGTGKETQYF.

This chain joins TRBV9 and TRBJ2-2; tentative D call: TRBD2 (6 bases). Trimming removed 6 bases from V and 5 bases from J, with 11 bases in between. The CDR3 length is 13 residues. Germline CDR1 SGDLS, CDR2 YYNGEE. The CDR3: CASKRSGTGELFF. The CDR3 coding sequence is TGTGCCAGCAAACGGAGCGGGACCGGGGAGCTGTTTTTT.

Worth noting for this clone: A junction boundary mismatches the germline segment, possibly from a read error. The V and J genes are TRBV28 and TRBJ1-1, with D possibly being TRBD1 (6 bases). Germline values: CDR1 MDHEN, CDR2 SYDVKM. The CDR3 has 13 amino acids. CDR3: CASSSGQNPEAFF. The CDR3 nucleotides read TGTGCCAGCAGTTCCGGACAGAACCCTGAAGCTTTCTTT.

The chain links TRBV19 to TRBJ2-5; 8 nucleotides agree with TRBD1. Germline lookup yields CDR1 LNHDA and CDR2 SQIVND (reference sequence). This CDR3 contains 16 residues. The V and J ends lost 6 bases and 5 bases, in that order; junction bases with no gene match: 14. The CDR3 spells CASSPGTGLFRETQYF. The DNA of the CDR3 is TGTGCCAGTAGCCCTGGGACAGGTTTGTTTCGGGAGACCCAGTACTTC.

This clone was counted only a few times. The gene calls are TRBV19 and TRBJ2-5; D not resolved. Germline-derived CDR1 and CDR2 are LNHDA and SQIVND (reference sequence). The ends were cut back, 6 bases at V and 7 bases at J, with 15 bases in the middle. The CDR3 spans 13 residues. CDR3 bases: TGTGCCAGTAGACGCACGGGTGATGGGACCCAGTACTTC. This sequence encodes CASRRTGDGTQYF.

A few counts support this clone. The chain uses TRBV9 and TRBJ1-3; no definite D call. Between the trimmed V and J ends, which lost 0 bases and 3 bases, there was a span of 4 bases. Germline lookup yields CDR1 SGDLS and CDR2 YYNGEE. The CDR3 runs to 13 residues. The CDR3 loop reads CASSVGVGNTIYF. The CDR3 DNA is TGTGCCAGCAGCGTAGGAGTTGGAAACACCATATATTTT.

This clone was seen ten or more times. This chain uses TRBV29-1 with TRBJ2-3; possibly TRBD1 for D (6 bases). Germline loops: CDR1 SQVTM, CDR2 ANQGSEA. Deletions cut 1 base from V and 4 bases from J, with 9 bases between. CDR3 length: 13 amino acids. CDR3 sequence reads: CSVEGRQADTQYF. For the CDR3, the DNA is TGCAGCGTTGAAGGCCGACAGGCAGATACGCAGTATTTT.

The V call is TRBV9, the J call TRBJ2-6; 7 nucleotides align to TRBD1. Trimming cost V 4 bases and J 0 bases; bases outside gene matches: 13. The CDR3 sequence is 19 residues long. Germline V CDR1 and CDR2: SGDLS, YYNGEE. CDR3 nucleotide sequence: TGTGCCAGCAGCTTTCGGTCCCGGGACAGCAGCTCTGGGGCCAACGTCCTGACTTTC. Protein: CASSFRSRDSSSGANVLTF.

The CDR3 here is CASSVAPGGQETQYF. The DNA of the CDR3 is TGTGCCAGCAGCGTAGCTCCCGGGGGCCAAGAGACCCAGTACTTC. This chain joins TRBV9 and TRBJ2-5, with a tentative D call TRBD2 (6 bases). The CDR3 covers 15 residues. Between the trimmed V and J ends, which lost 0 bases and 1 base, there was a span of 10 bases. In germline, CDR1 is SGDLS, CDR2 YYNGEE. The complete variable domain, with remaining parts taken from reference TRBV9 and TRBJ2-5, reads DSGVTQTPKHLITATGQRVTLRCSPRSGDLSVYWYQQSLDQGLQFLIQYYNGEERAKGNILERFSAQQFPDLHSELNLSSLELGDSALYFCASSVAPGGQETQYFGPGTRLLVL.

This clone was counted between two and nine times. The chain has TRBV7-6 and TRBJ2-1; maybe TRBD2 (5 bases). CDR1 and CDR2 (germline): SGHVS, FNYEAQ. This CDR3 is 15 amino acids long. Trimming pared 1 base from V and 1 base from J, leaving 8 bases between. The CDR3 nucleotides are TGTGCCAGCAGCTTAGACCGGGGTTCCTACAATGAGCAGTTCTTC. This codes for CASSLDRGSYNEQFF.

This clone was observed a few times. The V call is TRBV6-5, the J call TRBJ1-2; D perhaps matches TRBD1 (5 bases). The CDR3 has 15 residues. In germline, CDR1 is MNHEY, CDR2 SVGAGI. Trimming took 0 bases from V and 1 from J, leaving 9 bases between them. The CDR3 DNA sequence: TGTGCCAGCAGTTACTCAGGAGGGGTTAACTATGGCTACACCTTC. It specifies CASSYSGGVNYGYTF.